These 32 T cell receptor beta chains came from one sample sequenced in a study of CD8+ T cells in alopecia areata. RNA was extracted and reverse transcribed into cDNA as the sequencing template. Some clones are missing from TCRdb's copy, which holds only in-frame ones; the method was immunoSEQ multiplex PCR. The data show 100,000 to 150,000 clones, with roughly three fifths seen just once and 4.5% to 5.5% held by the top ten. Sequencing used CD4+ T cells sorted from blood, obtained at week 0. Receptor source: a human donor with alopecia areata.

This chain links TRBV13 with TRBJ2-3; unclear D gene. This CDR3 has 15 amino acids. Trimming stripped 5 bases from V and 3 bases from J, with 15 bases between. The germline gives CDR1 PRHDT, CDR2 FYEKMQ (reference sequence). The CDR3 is CASSASPSRTDTQYF. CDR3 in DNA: TGTGCCAGCAGCGCCTCTCCTAGTAGAACAGATACGCAGTATTTT.

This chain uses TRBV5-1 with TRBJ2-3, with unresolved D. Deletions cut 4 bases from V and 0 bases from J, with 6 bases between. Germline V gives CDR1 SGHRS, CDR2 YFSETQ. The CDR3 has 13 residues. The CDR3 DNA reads TGCGCCAGCAGCACGACTAGCACAGATACGCAGTATTTT. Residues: CASSTTSTDTQYF. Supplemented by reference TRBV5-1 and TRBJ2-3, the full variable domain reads KAGVTQTPRYLIKTRGQQVTLSCSPISGHRSVSWYQQTPGQGLQFLFEYFSETQRNKGNFPGRFSGRQFSNSRSEMNVSTLELGDSALYLCASSTTSTDTQYFGPGTRLTVL.

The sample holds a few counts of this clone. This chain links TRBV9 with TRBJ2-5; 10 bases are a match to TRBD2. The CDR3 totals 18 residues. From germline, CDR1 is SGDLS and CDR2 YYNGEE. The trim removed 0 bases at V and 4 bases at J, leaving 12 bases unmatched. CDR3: CASSVAASGGQQTETQYF. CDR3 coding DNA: TGTGCCAGCAGCGTAGCGGCTAGCGGGGGCCAACAGACAGAGACCCAGTACTTC.

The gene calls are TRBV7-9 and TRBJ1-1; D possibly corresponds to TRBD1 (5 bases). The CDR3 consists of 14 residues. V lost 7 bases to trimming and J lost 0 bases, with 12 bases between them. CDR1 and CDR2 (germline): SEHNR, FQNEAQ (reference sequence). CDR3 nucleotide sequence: TGTGCCAGCAATCAGGGAGCGTTGAACACTGAAGCTTTCTTT. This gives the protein CASNQGALNTEAFF.

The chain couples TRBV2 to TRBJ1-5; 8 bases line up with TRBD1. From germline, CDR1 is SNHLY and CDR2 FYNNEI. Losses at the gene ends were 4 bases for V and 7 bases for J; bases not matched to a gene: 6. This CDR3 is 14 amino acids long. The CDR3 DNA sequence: TGTGCCAGCAGTGCTGGGGACAGGTCACAGCCCCAGCATTTT. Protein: CASSAGDRSQPQHF.

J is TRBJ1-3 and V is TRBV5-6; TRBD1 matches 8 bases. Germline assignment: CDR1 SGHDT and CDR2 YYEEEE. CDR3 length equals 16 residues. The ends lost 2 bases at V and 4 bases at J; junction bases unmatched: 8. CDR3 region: CASSLGTGRFGNTIYF. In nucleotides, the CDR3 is TGTGCCAGCAGCTTAGGGACAGGACGTTTCGGAAACACCATATATTTT.

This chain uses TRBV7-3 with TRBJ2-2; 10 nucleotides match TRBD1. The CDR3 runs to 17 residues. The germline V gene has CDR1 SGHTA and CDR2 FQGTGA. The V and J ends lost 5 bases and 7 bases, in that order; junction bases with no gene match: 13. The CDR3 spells CASSRRPGTGVGGELFF. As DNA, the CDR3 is TGTGCCAGCAGCCGACGACCTGGGACAGGGGTCGGCGGGGAGCTGTTTTTT.

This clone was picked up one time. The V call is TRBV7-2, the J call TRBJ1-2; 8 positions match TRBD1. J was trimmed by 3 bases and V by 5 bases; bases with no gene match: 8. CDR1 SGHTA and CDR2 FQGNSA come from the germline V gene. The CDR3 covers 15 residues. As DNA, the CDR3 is TGTGCCAGCAGCCTCAGACAGGGGACGGACTATGGCTACACCTTC. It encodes CASSLRQGTDYGYTF.

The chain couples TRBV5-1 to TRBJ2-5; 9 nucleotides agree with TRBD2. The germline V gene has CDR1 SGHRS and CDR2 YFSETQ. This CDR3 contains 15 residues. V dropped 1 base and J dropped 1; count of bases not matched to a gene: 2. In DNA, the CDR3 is TGCGCCAGCAGCTTGACTAGCGGGTTCCAAGAGACCCAGTACTTC. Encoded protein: CASSLTSGFQETQYF.

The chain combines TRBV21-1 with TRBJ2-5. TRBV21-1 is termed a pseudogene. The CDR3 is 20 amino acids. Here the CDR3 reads CASSNEGTLSSGGRQETQYF. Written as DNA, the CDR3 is TGTGCCAGCAGCAATGAGGGGACCCTTTCATCCGGGGGCCGCCAAGAGACCCAGTACTTC.

CDR3 loop: CASSPDRETRDTQYF. CDR3 DNA sequence: TGTGCCAGCTCACCGGACAGGGAGACGAGAGATACGCAGTATTTT. The V call is TRBV18, the J call TRBJ2-3; 8 bases agree with TRBD1. Germline loops: CDR1 KGHSH, CDR2 LQKENI. The V gene end was trimmed by 3 bases and the J gene end by 5 bases; junction bases not matched to a gene: 7. This CDR3 is 15 amino acids long.

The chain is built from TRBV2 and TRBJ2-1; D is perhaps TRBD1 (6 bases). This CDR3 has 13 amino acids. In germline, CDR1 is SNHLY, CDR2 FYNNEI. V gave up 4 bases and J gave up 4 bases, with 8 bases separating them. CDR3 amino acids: CASSGDTYNEQFF. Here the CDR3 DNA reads TGTGCCAGCAGTGGGGACACGTACAATGAGCAGTTCTTC.

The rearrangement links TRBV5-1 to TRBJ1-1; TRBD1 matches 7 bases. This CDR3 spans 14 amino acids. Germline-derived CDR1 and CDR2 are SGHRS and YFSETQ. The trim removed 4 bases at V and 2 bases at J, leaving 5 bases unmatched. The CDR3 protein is CASSPWDRNTEAFF. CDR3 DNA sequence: TGCGCCAGCAGCCCCTGGGACAGAAACACTGAAGCTTTCTTT. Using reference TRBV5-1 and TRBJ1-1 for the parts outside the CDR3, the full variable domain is KAGVTQTPRYLIKTRGQQVTLSCSPISGHRSVSWYQQTPGQGLQFLFEYFSETQRNKGNFPGRFSGRQFSNSRSEMNVSTLELGDSALYLCASSPWDRNTEAFFGQGTRLTVV.

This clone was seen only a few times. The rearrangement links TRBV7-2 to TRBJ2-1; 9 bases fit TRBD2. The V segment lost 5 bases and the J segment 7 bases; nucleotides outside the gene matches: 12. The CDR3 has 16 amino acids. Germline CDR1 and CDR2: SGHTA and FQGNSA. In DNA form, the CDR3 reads TGTGCCAGCAGCGCCAGGCGGGGGGGCCTGGGAAATGAGCAGTTCTTC. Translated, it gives CASSARRGGLGNEQFF.

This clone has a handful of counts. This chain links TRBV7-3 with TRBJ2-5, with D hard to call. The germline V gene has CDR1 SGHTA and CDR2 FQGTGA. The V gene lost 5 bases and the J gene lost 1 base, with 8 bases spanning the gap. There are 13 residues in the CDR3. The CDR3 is CASSRRAQETQYF. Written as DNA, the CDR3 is TGTGCCAGCAGCCGAAGGGCCCAAGAGACCCAGTACTTC.

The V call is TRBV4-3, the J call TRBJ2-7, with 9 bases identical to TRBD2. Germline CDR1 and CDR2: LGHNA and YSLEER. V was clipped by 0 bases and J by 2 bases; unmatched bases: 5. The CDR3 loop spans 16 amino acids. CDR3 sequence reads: CASSQEDAGGPYEQYF. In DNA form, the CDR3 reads TGCGCCAGCAGCCAAGAGGATGCGGGAGGGCCCTACGAGCAGTACTTC.

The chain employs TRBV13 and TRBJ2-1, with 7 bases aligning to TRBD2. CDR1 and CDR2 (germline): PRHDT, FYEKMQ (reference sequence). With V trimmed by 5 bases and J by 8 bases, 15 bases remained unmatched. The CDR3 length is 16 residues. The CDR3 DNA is TGTGCCAGCAGCCCCTTCGCTTCGCTAGCGGTAGATGAGCAGTTCTTC. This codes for CASSPFASLAVDEQFF.

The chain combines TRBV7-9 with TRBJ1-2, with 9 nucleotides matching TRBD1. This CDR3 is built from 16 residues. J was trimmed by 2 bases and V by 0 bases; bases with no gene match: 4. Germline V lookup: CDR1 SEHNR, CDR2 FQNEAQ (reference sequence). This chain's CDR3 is CASSLAGTGKNYGYTF. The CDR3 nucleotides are TGTGCCAGCAGCTTAGCCGGGACAGGGAAGAACTATGGCTACACCTTC.

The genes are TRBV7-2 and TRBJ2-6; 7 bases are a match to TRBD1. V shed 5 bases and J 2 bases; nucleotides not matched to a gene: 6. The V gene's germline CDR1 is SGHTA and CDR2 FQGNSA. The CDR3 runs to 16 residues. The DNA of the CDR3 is TGTGCCAGCAGCCTACAGGGGTTCACTGGGGCCAACGTCCTGACTTTC. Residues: CASSLQGFTGANVLTF.

The CDR3 sequence: CASSLSPAETQYF. The CDR3 DNA is TGTGCCAGCAGCTTAAGTCCAGCGGAGACCCAGTACTTC. The chain combines TRBV7-2 with TRBJ2-5; D not resolved. Trimming cost V 2 bases and J 5 bases, with 9 bases left between them. The CDR3 runs to 13 residues. Germline loops: CDR1 SGHTA, CDR2 FQGNSA.

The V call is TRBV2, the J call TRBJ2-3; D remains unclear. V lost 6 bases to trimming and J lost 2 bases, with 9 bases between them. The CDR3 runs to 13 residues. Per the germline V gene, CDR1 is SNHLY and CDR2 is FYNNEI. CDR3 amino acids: CASRGSYTDTQYF. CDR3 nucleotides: TGTGCCAGCAGAGGCAGCTACACAGATACGCAGTATTTT.

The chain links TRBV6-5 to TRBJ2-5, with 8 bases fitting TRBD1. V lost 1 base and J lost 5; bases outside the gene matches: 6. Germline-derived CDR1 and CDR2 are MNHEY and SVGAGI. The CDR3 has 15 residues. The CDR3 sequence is CASSYFQGAGETQYF. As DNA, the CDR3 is TGTGCCAGCAGTTACTTCCAGGGGGCAGGGGAGACCCAGTACTTC.

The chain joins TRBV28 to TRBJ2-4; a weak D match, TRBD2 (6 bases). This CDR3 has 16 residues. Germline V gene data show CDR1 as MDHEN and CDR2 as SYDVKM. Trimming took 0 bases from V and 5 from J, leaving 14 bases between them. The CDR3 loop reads CASSLWDGTFQNIQYF. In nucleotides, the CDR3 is TGTGCCAGCAGTTTATGGGACGGGACTTTCCAAAACATTCAGTACTTC.

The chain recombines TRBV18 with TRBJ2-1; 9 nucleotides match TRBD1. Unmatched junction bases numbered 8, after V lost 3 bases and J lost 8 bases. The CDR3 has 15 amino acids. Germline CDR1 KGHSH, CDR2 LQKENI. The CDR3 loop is CASSPTGTGFDEQFF. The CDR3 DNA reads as TGTGCCAGCTCACCCACCGGGACAGGGTTCGATGAGCAGTTCTTC.

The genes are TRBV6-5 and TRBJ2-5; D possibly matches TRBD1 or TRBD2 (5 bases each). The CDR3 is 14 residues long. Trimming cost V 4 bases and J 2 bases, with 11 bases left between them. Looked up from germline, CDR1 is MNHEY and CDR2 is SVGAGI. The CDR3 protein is CASSLSGSQETQYF. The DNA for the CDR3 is TGTGCCAGCAGTTTATCAGGGAGTCAAGAGACCCAGTACTTC.

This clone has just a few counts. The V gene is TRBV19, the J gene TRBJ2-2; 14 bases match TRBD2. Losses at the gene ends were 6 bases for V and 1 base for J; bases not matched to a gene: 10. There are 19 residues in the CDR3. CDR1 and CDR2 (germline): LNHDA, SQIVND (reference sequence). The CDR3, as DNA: TGTGCCAGTAGCCCTTATGTGGGACTAGCGGGAGTGAACACCGGGGAGCTGTTTTTT. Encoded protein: CASSPYVGLAGVNTGELFF.

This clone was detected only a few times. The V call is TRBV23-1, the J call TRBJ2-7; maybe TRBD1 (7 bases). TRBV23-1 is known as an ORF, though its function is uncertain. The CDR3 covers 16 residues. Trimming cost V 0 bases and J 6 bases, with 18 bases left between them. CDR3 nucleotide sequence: TGCGCCAGCAGTCAATCGAGTGAGGGGGCGGGGAGCGAGCAGTACTTC. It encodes CASSQSSEGAGSEQYF.

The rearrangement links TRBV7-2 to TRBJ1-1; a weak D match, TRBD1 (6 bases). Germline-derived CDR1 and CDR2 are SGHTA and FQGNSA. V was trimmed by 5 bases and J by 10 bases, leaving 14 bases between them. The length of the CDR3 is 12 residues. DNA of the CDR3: TGTGCCAGCAGCCTACAGGGACGAGGAGCTTTCTTT. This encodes CASSLQGRGAFF.

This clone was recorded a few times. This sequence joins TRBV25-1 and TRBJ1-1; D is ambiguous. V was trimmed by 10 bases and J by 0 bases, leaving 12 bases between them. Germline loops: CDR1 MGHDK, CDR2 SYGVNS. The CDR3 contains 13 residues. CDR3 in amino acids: CATVEALNTEAFF. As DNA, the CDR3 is TGTGCCACCGTCGAGGCCTTGAACACTGAAGCTTTCTTT.

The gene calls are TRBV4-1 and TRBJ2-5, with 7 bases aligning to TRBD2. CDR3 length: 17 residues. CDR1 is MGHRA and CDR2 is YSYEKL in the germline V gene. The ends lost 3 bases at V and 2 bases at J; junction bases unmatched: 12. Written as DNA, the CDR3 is TGCGCCAGCAGCCATAGTCTAGCGGAGAAATCTCAAGAGACCCAGTACTTC. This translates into CASSHSLAEKSQETQYF.

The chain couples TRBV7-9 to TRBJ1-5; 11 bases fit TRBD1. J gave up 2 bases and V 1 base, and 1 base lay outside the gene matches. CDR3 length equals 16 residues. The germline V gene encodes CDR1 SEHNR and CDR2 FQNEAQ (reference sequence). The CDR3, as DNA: TGTGCCAGCAGCTTAGGGACAGGGGGCGGCAATCAGCCCCAGCATTTT. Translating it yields CASSLGTGGGNQPQHF.

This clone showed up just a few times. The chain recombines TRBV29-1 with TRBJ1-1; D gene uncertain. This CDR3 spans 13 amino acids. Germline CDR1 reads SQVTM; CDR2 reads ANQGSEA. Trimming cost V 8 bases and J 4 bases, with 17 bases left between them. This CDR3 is CSPVRKLGTEAFF. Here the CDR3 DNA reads TGCAGCCCCGTACGGAAATTGGGCACTGAAGCTTTCTTT. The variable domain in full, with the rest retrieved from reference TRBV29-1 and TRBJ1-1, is SAVISQKPSRDICQRGTSLTIQCQVDSQVTMMFWYRQQPGQSLTLIATANQGSEATYESGFVIDKFPISRPNLTFSTLTVSNMSPEDSSIYLCSPVRKLGTEAFFGQGTRLTVV.